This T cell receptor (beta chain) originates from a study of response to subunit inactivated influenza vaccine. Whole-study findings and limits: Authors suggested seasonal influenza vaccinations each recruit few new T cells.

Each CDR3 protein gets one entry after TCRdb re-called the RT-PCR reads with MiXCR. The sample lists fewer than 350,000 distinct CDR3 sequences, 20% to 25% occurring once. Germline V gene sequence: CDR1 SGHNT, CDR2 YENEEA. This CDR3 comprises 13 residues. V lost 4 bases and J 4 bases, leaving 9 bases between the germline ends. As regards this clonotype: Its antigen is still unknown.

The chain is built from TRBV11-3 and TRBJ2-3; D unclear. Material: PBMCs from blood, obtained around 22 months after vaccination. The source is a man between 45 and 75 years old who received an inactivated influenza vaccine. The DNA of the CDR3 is TGTGCCAGCAGCTCCCCCCCGGCAGATACGCAGTATTTT. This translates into CASSSPPADTQYF.